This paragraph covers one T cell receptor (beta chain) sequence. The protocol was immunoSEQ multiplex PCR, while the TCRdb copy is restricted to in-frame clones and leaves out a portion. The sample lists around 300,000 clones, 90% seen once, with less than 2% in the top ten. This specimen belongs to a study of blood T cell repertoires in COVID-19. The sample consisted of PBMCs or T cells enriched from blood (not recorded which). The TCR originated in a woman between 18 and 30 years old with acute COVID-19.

CDR3 DNA: TGCGCCAGCAGCTCCATAGAGGCCGGGGAGCTGTTTTTT. Its translation is CASSSIEAGELFF. The chain links TRBV5-1 to TRBJ2-2; no definite D call. Trimming shortened V by 3 bases and J by 6 bases, and 9 bases separated the two germline ends. CDR1 and CDR2 (germline): SGHRS, YFSETQ. This CDR3 spans 13 amino acids.